This record covers a single T cell receptor beta chain. What it binds is unknown. These data originate in a study of T-cell memory formation after mild COVID-19. The study's findings and limits: The study found contracting CD4+ clones mainly in CM and EM and contracting CD8+ clones in EMRA. Clones shrinking between day 15 and 85 showed a balanced CD4/CD8 split, and those that grew later tilted toward CD4+.

J was trimmed by 8 bases and V by 7 bases; bases with no gene match: 2. The length of the CDR3 is 12 residues. In germline, CDR1 is MDHEN, CDR2 SYDVKM. Sample barcodes and UMIs were carried by the TCR alpha and TCR beta cDNA libraries that 5'RACE generated with constant-segment primers. One entry per CDR3 protein results from TCRdb running MiXCR on the 5' RACE reads. The profile shows some 64,000 distinct CDR3 sequences, about 10% of them singletons. The chain has TRBV28 and TRBJ1-4; TRBD1 agrees at 9 bases. The receptor was isolated from a man aged 18-30 years who had mild COVID-19 (a few samples of this study predate the infection). Cell type and time point are not known. Sample: PBMCs or a T cell subset sorted from them (not recorded which). The DNA for the CDR3 is TGTGCCAGCATAGACAGGGGGGAAAAACTGTTTTTT. As protein: CASIDRGEKLFF.